Each of the 24 T cell receptor beta chains below was sequenced from the same sample in a study of cytomegalovirus exposure and HLA in healthy donors. The PCR was carried out with 60 Vbeta primers and 13 Jbeta primers. Sequencing was performed with immunoSEQ multiplex PCR; in TCRdb, only in-frame clones are kept and a portion is missing. Of some 130,000 clones in the sample, 80% were seen once. The material sequenced was PBMCs. The origin of the receptors is a man under 40 in good health.

This clone occurred a few times. This chain uses TRBV19 with TRBJ1-5, with unresolved D. Germline V gives CDR1 LNHDA, CDR2 SQIVND (reference sequence). The CDR3 is 17 amino acids. The V gene lost 0 bases and the J gene lost 0 bases, with 12 bases spanning the gap. The CDR3, as DNA: TGTGCCAGTAGTATAGAGGCGCGAGGACTTAGCAATCAGCCCCAGCATTTT. This encodes CASSIEARGLSNQPQHF.

V is TRBV10-3 and J is TRBJ2-5; 8 bases are a match to TRBD2. This CDR3 spans 15 amino acids. Looked up from germline, CDR1 is ENHRY and CDR2 is SYGVKD. Trimming took 2 bases from V and 2 from J; bases not matched to a gene: 4. The CDR3 DNA sequence: TGTGCCATCAGTGAGGCAGCGGGGGATCAAGAGACCCAGTACTTC. Translating it yields CAISEAAGDQETQYF.

The chain joins TRBV9 to TRBJ2-2; 16 positions match TRBD2. J lost 6 bases, V lost 2 bases, and 4 bases had no gene match. Germline CDR1 reads SGDLS; CDR2 reads YYNGEE. This CDR3 is built from 17 residues. CDR3 nucleotides: TGTGCCAGCAGCGTCGGGACTAGCGGGAGGGACGCCGGGGAGCTGTTTTTT. Residues: CASSVGTSGRDAGELFF.

The CDR3 region is CASSSQDGYTF. CDR3 nucleotides: TGTGCCAGCAGTTCCCAGGATGGCTACACCTTC. The V and J genes are TRBV28 and TRBJ1-2; D is unclear. Germline V gene data show CDR1 as MDHEN and CDR2 as SYDVKM. This CDR3 contains 11 residues. Trimming left V 4 bases short and J 6 bases short, with 6 bases between.

This clone was found a few times. This rearrangement joins TRBV7-3 to TRBJ2-1, with TRBD2 identical over 8 bases. The CDR3 consists of 16 residues. CDR1 and CDR2 (germline): SGHTA, FQGTGA. Losses at the gene ends were 3 bases for V and 6 bases for J; bases not matched to a gene: 10. The CDR3 DNA is TGTGCCAGCAGCTTCCAAGCGGGAGTGATGTCCAATGAGCAGTTCTTC. It specifies CASSFQAGVMSNEQFF.

The rearrangement joins TRBV5-6 to TRBJ1-3; D is unresolved. Germline values: CDR1 SGHDT, CDR2 YYEEEE. Trimming took 1 base from V and 7 from J, leaving 9 bases between them. The CDR3 is 13 amino acids. In DNA, the CDR3 is TGTGCCAGCAGCTTGAGGCTGAGGAACACCATATATTTT. Encoded protein: CASSLRLRNTIYF.

This clone was counted between two and nine times. The chain recombines TRBV7-9 with TRBJ2-3; 9 positions match TRBD2. V was clipped by 3 bases and J by 3 bases; unmatched bases: 10. Germline loops: CDR1 SEHNR, CDR2 FQNEAQ (reference sequence). The CDR3 consists of 17 residues. The CDR3 region is CASSLPFGGRATDTQYF. The CDR3 nucleotides are TGTGCCAGCAGCTTGCCGTTTGGCGGGAGGGCGACAGATACGCAGTATTTT. Full variable domain (remainder filled in from reference TRBV7-9 and TRBJ2-3): DTGVSQNPRHKITKRGQNVTFRCDPISEHNRLYWYRQTLGQGPEFLTYFQNEAQLEKSRLLSDRFSAERPKGSFSTLEIQRTEQGDSAMYLCASSLPFGGRATDTQYFGPGTRLTVL.

Of note for this clone: Sequence at one end of the junction differs from germline and may be a read error. The genes are TRBV7-9 and TRBJ2-7, with 7 bases that match TRBD1. Germline V gives CDR1 SEHNR, CDR2 FQNEAQ (reference sequence). The CDR3 is 16 amino acids. The CDR3 spells CSSSHAVEAGGYEQYF. The CDR3 nucleotides read TGTTCCAGCAGCCACGCCGTCGAGGCAGGGGGCTACGAGCAGTACTTC.

V gene TRBV7-9 combines with J gene TRBJ2-5, with 9 bases identical to TRBD2. Germline assignment: CDR1 SEHNR and CDR2 FQNEAQ (reference sequence). This CDR3 region has 15 residues. The V and J ends lost 5 bases and 5 bases, in that order; junction bases with no gene match: 9. CDR3 amino acids: CASSPSGRPPETQYF. The CDR3 DNA follows: TGTGCCAGCAGCCCCAGCGGGAGGCCCCCCGAGACCCAGTACTTC.

The rearrangement joins TRBV10-3 to TRBJ2-7; TRBD2 might be the D (5 bases). V was trimmed by 2 bases and J by 0 bases, leaving 14 bases between them. CDR1 and CDR2 from the germline V gene are ENHRY and SYGVKD. This CDR3 is 16 amino acids long. The CDR3 DNA reads as TGTGCCATCAGTGAGCGGGTTAGCGTGAGCTCCTACGAGCAGTACTTC. This codes for CAISERVSVSSYEQYF.

V and J are TRBV7-3 and TRBJ2-3, with 8 nucleotides matching TRBD2. This CDR3 is 16 amino acids long. The germline V gene has CDR1 SGHTA and CDR2 FQGTGA. V trimming: 0 bases; J trimming: 5 bases; junction bases outside the gene matches: 7. CDR3 region: CASSLTSGRRIDTQYF. The CDR3 DNA is TGTGCCAGCAGCTTAACCAGCGGGAGACGAATAGATACGCAGTATTTT. Full variable domain (rest looked up from reference TRBV7-3 and TRBJ2-3): GAGVSQTPSNKVTEKGKYVELRCDPISGHTALYWYRQSLGQGPEFLIYFQGTGAADDSGLPNDRFFAVRPEGSVSTLKIQRTERGDSAVYLCASSLTSGRRIDTQYFGPGTRLTVL.

On this clone: One junction end does not reproduce the germline sequence, and a read error may be involved. V is TRBV6-5 and J is TRBJ2-7; 12 nucleotides match TRBD1. Germline V gene data show CDR1 as MNHEY and CDR2 as SVGAGI. The CDR3 runs to 15 residues. The CDR3 bases are TGTGCCAGCAGTTACGGGGACAGGGGGCCCTATGAGCAGTACTTC. Translated: CASSYGDRGPYEQYF.

The genes are TRBV25-1 and TRBJ2-5; 13 bases match TRBD2. CDR3 length equals 17 residues. CDR1 is MGHDK, CDR2 SYGVNS, per germline. J gave up 5 bases and V 6 bases, and 12 bases lay outside the gene matches. CDR3 protein: CASSATSRGLAGETQYF. The DNA for the CDR3 is TGTGCCAGCAGCGCCACCTCCCGGGGACTAGCGGGGGAGACCCAGTACTTC.

The J gene is TRBJ2-7, the V gene TRBV28, with 11 bases matching TRBD2. The CDR3 covers 15 residues. Losses at the gene ends were 6 bases for V and 5 bases for J; bases not matched to a gene: 9. Per germline, CDR1 MDHEN and CDR2 SYDVKM. The CDR3 sequence: CASRKRLAGRNEQYF. Written as DNA, the CDR3 is TGTGCCAGCAGGAAAAGACTAGCGGGAAGGAACGAGCAGTACTTC.

The V gene is TRBV7-6, the J gene TRBJ2-2; TRBD1 is a possible D gene (5 bases). Trimming pared 5 bases from V and 3 bases from J, leaving 13 bases between. The CDR3 is made up of 15 amino acids. From germline, CDR1 is SGHVS and CDR2 FNYEAQ. CDR3 protein: CASSPLTADTGELFF. CDR3 sequence (DNA): TGTGCCAGCAGCCCTTTGACAGCCGACACCGGGGAGCTGTTTTTT.

This chain connects TRBV7-9 to TRBJ2-1; TRBD2 matches 10 bases. There are 15 residues in the CDR3. V shed 5 bases and J 10 bases; nucleotides not matched to a gene: 11. Per the germline V gene, CDR1 is SEHNR and CDR2 is FQNEAQ (reference sequence). Here the CDR3 reads CASSASGTSVTEQFF. The CDR3, as DNA: TGTGCCAGCAGCGCATCGGGGACTAGCGTCACGGAGCAGTTCTTC. The full variable domain, rest sourced from reference TRBV7-9 and TRBJ2-1, is DTGVSQNPRHKITKRGQNVTFRCDPISEHNRLYWYRQTLGQGPEFLTYFQNEAQLEKSRLLSDRFSAERPKGSFSTLEIQRTEQGDSAMYLCASSASGTSVTEQFFGPGTRLTVL.

This chain joins TRBV13 and TRBJ2-7; D unresolved. V shed 0 bases and J shed 5 bases, with 8 bases lying between them. Germline assignment: CDR1 PRHDT and CDR2 FYEKMQ (reference sequence). There are 13 residues in the CDR3. Here the CDR3 reads CASSLGTGDEQYF. DNA for the CDR3: TGTGCCAGCAGCTTAGGGACCGGAGACGAGCAGTACTTC.

On this clone: The same CDR3 can be traced to other DNA sequences in this sample. The CDR3 loop reads CASRRTSFEEQFF. In DNA, the CDR3 is TGTGCCAGCAGACGCACTAGCTTTGAAGAGCAGTTCTTC. J is TRBJ2-1 and V is TRBV4-2; tentative D call: TRBD2 (6 bases). The CDR3 consists of 13 residues. The germline V gene has CDR1 LGHNA and CDR2 YNFKEQ. Trimming pared 6 bases from V and 10 bases from J, leaving 16 bases between.

The J gene is TRBJ2-2, the V gene TRBV30, with unresolved D. The V and J ends lost 2 bases and 2 bases respectively, with 3 bases between them. Germline V gives CDR1 GTSNPN, CDR2 SVGIG (reference sequence). The CDR3 is 12 amino acids. The CDR3 protein is CAWSLNTGELFF. For the CDR3, the DNA is TGTGCCTGGAGTCTCAACACCGGGGAGCTGTTTTTT.

This clone appeared a few times. The chain uses TRBV9 and TRBJ1-4, with 8 positions matching TRBD1. CDR3 size: 14 residues. V trimming: 4 bases; J trimming: 4 bases; junction bases outside the gene matches: 3. Germline V gene lookup returns CDR1 SGDLS and CDR2 YYNGEE. This CDR3 reads CASSRTGFNEKLFF. In DNA form, the CDR3 reads TGTGCCAGCAGCCGGACAGGGTTTAATGAAAAACTGTTTTTT. Full variable domain (missing parts from reference TRBV9 and TRBJ1-4): DSGVTQTPKHLITATGQRVTLRCSPRSGDLSVYWYQQSLDQGLQFLIQYYNGEERAKGNILERFSAQQFPDLHSELNLSSLELGDSALYFCASSRTGFNEKLFFGSGTQLSVL.

This chain uses TRBV7-8 with TRBJ1-1, with 10 bases identical to TRBD1. Germline-derived CDR1 and CDR2 are SGHVS and FQNEAQ. Trimming at V came to 5 bases and at J to 7 bases, leaving 7 bases not matched to a gene. This CDR3 is 14 amino acids long. The chain's CDR3 is CASSPRTGGYEAFF. CDR3 nucleotides: TGTGCCAGCAGCCCGCGGACAGGGGGATATGAAGCTTTCTTT.

The chain employs TRBV5-8 and TRBJ1-4; D remains unclear. The V gene lost 0 bases and the J gene lost 0 bases, with 6 bases spanning the gap. This CDR3 comprises 15 residues. The germline CDR1 and CDR2 sequences are SGHTS and YDEGEE. The CDR3 spells CASSLDLATNEKLFF. The CDR3 DNA is TGTGCCAGCAGCTTGGATCTTGCAACTAATGAAAAACTGTTTTTT.

This clone has only one observation. The chain joins TRBV6-1 to TRBJ2-1; 10 nucleotides align to TRBD1. V trimming: 6 bases; J trimming: 10 bases; junction bases outside the gene matches: 9. The CDR3 runs 14 residues. CDR1 and CDR2 from the germline V gene are MNHNS and SASEGT. Written as DNA, the CDR3 is TGTGCCAGCAGACGACAGGGGGCTACCGGGGAGCAGTTCTTC. This gives the protein CASRRQGATGEQFF.

This clone was seen a single time. CDR3 region: CASSGQGIAEAFF. In nucleotides, the CDR3 is TGTGCCAGCAGTGGACAGGGTATCGCTGAAGCTTTCTTT. The chain recombines TRBV2 with TRBJ1-1, with 7 bases aligning to TRBD1. The germline CDR1 and CDR2 sequences are SNHLY and FYNNEI. The CDR3 totals 13 residues. V lost 4 bases to trimming and J lost 6 bases; unmatched junction nucleotides: 5.